The 25 T cell receptor beta chains reported below all come from one sample, sequenced in a study of immune cell composition in non-small cell lung cancer. Libraries were prepared by immunoSEQ multiplex PCR; TCRdb keeps only in-frame clonotypes and omits some of them. The sample lists roughly 1,000 clones; 74% were seen once. Normal lung was sampled as far from the tumour as possible, at least 3 cm. Sequencing was done on a sample of non-adjacent lung tissue. These receptors were collected from a human donor with non-small cell lung cancer.

The rearrangement links TRBV7-8 to TRBJ2-2, with 7 bases that match TRBD1. Germline lookup yields CDR1 SGHVS and CDR2 FQNEAQ. Trimming at V came to 8 bases and at J to 3 bases, leaving 15 bases not matched to a gene. The CDR3 is made up of 17 amino acids. This CDR3 is CASCRQGVSTYTGELFF. The CDR3 nucleotides are TGTGCCAGCTGTCGTCAGGGGGTCTCTACTTACACCGGGGAGCTGTTTTTT.

This clone was detected only a few times. The chain employs TRBV7-9 and TRBJ2-1; 9 positions match TRBD2. The CDR3 covers 16 residues. V shed 5 bases and J 10 bases; nucleotides not matched to a gene: 15. The germline V gene has CDR1 SEHNR and CDR2 FQNEAQ (reference sequence). CDR3 amino acids: CASSPQMRREGKEQFF. Here the CDR3 DNA reads TGTGCCAGCAGCCCACAAATGCGGCGGGAGGGCAAAGAGCAGTTCTTC.

V and J are TRBV4-2 and TRBJ2-7, with D perhaps matching TRBD1 (5 bases). The V end was cut by 1 base, the J end by 6 bases, with 10 bases between. This CDR3 has 13 amino acids. Germline V gene lookup returns CDR1 LGHNA and CDR2 YNFKEQ. The CDR3 protein is CASSQVNRGEQYF. The CDR3 DNA sequence: TGTGCCAGCAGCCAAGTGAATAGGGGCGAGCAGTACTTC.

The chain joins TRBV5-8 to TRBJ2-7; D is unresolved. Per the germline V gene, CDR1 is SGHTS and CDR2 is YDEGEE. The CDR3 contains 14 residues. Trimming cost V 0 bases and J 7 bases, with 14 bases left between them. The CDR3 loop is CASSLEYTAWEQYF. The CDR3 coding sequence is TGTGCCAGCAGCTTGGAGTACACAGCCTGGGAGCAGTACTTC.

This clone was observed a handful of times. V and J are TRBV27 and TRBJ2-1, with TRBD2 matching 9 bases. This CDR3 has 16 residues. CDR1 and CDR2 (germline): MNHEY, SMNVEV (reference sequence). Trimming cost V 6 bases and J 8 bases; bases outside gene matches: 14. The CDR3 spells CASRTNPGLAGDEQFF. The CDR3 DNA sequence: TGTGCCAGCAGGACGAATCCGGGACTAGCTGGGGATGAGCAGTTCTTC.

This clone has a handful of counts. J is TRBJ2-3 and V is TRBV7-9; maybe TRBD1 (6 bases). The V end lost 5 bases, the J end lost 2 bases, and 11 bases lay between the germline ends. Germline V gene sequence: CDR1 SEHNR, CDR2 FQNEAQ (reference sequence). This CDR3 region has 14 residues. CDR3 amino acids: CASSNRQVTDTQYF. In DNA form, the CDR3 reads TGTGCCAGCAGCAATCGACAGGTCACAGATACGCAGTATTTT.

The chain carries TRBV27 and TRBJ2-2; the D gene is possibly TRBD1 (6 bases). Trimming took off 6 bases at V and 5 bases at J, with 7 bases between the two ends. Germline-derived CDR1 and CDR2 are MNHEY and SMNVEV (reference sequence). The CDR3 has 12 amino acids. This CDR3 reads CASSQGTGELFF. The CDR3 nucleotides are TGTGCCAGCAGCCAGGGGACCGGGGAGCTGTTTTTT.

The chain uses TRBV10-3 and TRBJ2-1; 8 nucleotides agree with TRBD2. The CDR3 contains 16 residues. Germline V gene sequence: CDR1 ENHRY, CDR2 SYGVKD. J lost 3 bases, V lost 5 bases, and 9 bases had no gene match. The CDR3 sequence is CAISNSGDPYYNEQFF. CDR3 nucleotides: TGTGCCATCAGTAATAGCGGGGATCCCTACTACAATGAGCAGTTCTTC.

The V and J genes are TRBV28 and TRBJ2-7, with TRBD1 matching over 7 bases. Looked up from germline, CDR1 is MDHEN and CDR2 is SYDVKM. J was trimmed by 2 bases and V by 3 bases; bases with no gene match: 7. The CDR3 is made up of 15 amino acids. This CDR3 is CASSFPGTATYEQYF. The CDR3 nucleotides read TGTGCCAGCAGTTTCCCAGGGACAGCCACCTACGAGCAGTACTTC.

This chain joins TRBV6-1 and TRBJ2-7; tentatively, D is TRBD2 (6 bases). CDR3 length equals 14 residues. CDR1 is MNHNS and CDR2 is SASEGT in the germline V gene. V was clipped by 4 bases and J by 0 bases, with 10 bases between them. The CDR3 spells CASSGRGSSYEQYF. CDR3 bases: TGTGCCAGCAGTGGACGGGGGAGCTCCTACGAGCAGTACTTC.

J is TRBJ2-5 and V is TRBV7-9; 9 bases match TRBD2. The CDR3 is made up of 14 amino acids. CDR1 and CDR2 (germline): SEHNR, FQNEAQ (reference sequence). The V and J ends lost 4 bases and 5 bases, in that order; junction bases with no gene match: 5. DNA for the CDR3: TGTGCCAGCAGCTCACCCGGACTAGCGGAGACCCAGTACTTC. Its translation: CASSSPGLAETQYF.

This rearrangement joins TRBV19 to TRBJ2-2, with D perhaps TRBD2 (7 bases). CDR1 and CDR2 from the germline V gene are LNHDA and SQIVND (reference sequence). The CDR3 is 14 amino acids. With 4 bases removed from V and 7 bases from J, the gap between germline ends came to 13 bases. The CDR3 is CASSRRGAGGELFF. In nucleotides, the CDR3 is TGTGCCAGTAGTAGACGGGGGGCAGGCGGGGAGCTGTTTTTT.

The genes are TRBV2 and TRBJ2-7, with 8 bases aligning to TRBD2. CDR3 length: 12 amino acids. The V segment lost 8 bases and the J segment 4 bases; nucleotides outside the gene matches: 4. Germline V CDR1 and CDR2: SNHLY, FYNNEI. Here the CDR3 reads CASQRELYEQYF. The CDR3 DNA reads TGTGCCAGCCAGCGGGAGCTATACGAGCAGTACTTC.

This chain connects TRBV2 to TRBJ2-7; D might be TRBD1 (5 bases). V lost 5 bases to trimming and J lost 2 bases, with 10 bases between them. The CDR3 sequence is 13 residues long. Germline V gene data show CDR1 as SNHLY and CDR2 as FYNNEI. This chain's CDR3 is CASSRGRTYEQYF. The DNA of the CDR3 is TGTGCCAGCAGTAGGGGTAGGACCTACGAGCAGTACTTC.

V is TRBV11-3 and J is TRBJ2-1, with TRBD2 matching 10 bases. CDR1 and CDR2 from the germline V gene are SGHNT and YENEEA. V gave up 5 bases and J gave up 5 bases; unmatched junction bases: 9. The CDR3 has 16 amino acids. The DNA for the CDR3 is TGTGCCAGCAGCCTCTTAGCGGGAGGAGTCAACAATGAGCAGTTCTTC. Residues: CASSLLAGGVNNEQFF.

J is TRBJ2-7 and V is TRBV29-1; tentative D call: TRBD1 (5 bases). CDR3 length: 16 residues. The V and J ends lost 2 bases and 0 bases respectively, with 17 bases between them. CDR1 SQVTM and CDR2 ANQGSEA come from the germline V gene. This CDR3 is CSVEMGRTQSSYEQYF. The CDR3 nucleotides are TGCAGCGTTGAAATGGGAAGGACACAGAGCTCCTACGAGCAGTACTTC.

V usage is TRBV7-2 and J usage is TRBJ2-7; D remains unclear. The CDR3 is 14 amino acids. From germline, CDR1 is SGHTA and CDR2 FQGNSA. V lost 1 base, J lost 3 bases, and 10 bases lay in between. CDR3 in amino acids: CASSLVVRNYEQYF. CDR3 in DNA: TGTGCCAGCAGCTTAGTGGTCAGAAACTACGAGCAGTACTTC.

The V gene is TRBV5-6, the J gene TRBJ2-3, with 9 bases that match TRBD2. Germline values: CDR1 SGHDT, CDR2 YYEEEE. The J segment lost 5 bases and the V segment lost 2 bases, leaving 12 bases of the junction unmatched. The CDR3 totals 17 residues. This CDR3 reads CASSFSAGGPKKDTQYF. In DNA, the CDR3 is TGTGCCAGCAGCTTCTCGGCGGGAGGGCCCAAAAAAGATACGCAGTATTTT.

The chain uses TRBV6-4 and TRBJ2-1; TRBD2 matches at 14 bases. Germline V gene sequence: CDR1 MRHNA, CDR2 SNTAGT. The J segment lost 8 bases and the V segment lost 4 bases, leaving 4 bases of the junction unmatched. There are 15 residues in the CDR3. CDR3 sequence (DNA): TGTGCCAGCAGTGCCGGGACTAGCGGGAGTTATGAGCAGTTCTTC. Protein: CASSAGTSGSYEQFF.

The chain uses TRBV4-1 and TRBJ2-7; TRBD1 agrees at 7 bases. Germline V lookup: CDR1 MGHRA, CDR2 YSYEKL. The CDR3 is 18 residues long. V lost 2 bases to trimming and J lost 1 base; unmatched junction nucleotides: 14. The CDR3 region is CASSQNSPGQQLSYEQYF. CDR3 DNA: TGCGCCAGCAGCCAAAATTCTCCGGGACAGCAACTTTCCTACGAGCAGTACTTC.

This rearrangement joins TRBV14 to TRBJ1-4; 8 bases align to TRBD1. V lost 4 bases and J lost 9; bases outside the gene matches: 4. The CDR3 loop spans 13 amino acids. The V gene's germline CDR1 is SGHDN and CDR2 FVKESK. The CDR3 region is CASSPDRAKKLFF. The DNA for the CDR3 is TGTGCCAGCAGCCCGGACAGGGCGAAAAAACTGTTTTTT.

The V call is TRBV19, the J call TRBJ2-7; 7 bases map to TRBD2. V was pared by 3 bases and J by 7 bases, with 12 bases of the junction left unmatched. The CDR3 spans 15 residues. CDR1 LNHDA and CDR2 SQIVND come from the germline V gene (reference sequence). The CDR3 loop is CASSISPSGGIEQYF. As DNA, the CDR3 is TGTGCCAGTAGTATTTCCCCTAGCGGAGGAATTGAGCAGTACTTC.

The chain is built from TRBV5-1 and TRBJ1-4, with 8 bases identical to TRBD1. This CDR3 spans 14 amino acids. V lost 1 base and J lost 6; bases outside the gene matches: 2. Germline V lookup: CDR1 SGHRS, CDR2 YFSETQ. CDR3 DNA sequence: TGCGCCAGCAGCTTGAAGGGACAGGATGAAAAACTGTTTTTT. This encodes CASSLKGQDEKLFF.

This clone was detected a few times. The V call is TRBV15, the J call TRBJ2-7; the match to TRBD2 covers 7 bases. The CDR3 contains 15 residues. The ends lost 2 bases at V and 2 bases at J; junction bases unmatched: 6. Germline V lookup: CDR1 LNHNV, CDR2 YYDKDF (reference sequence). The CDR3 loop is CATSRPGGGAYEQYF. The CDR3 DNA reads as TGTGCCACCAGCAGACCTGGGGGGGGAGCCTACGAGCAGTACTTC.

The rearrangement uses TRBV27 and TRBJ2-7; D is uncertain. This CDR3 spans 11 amino acids. V lost 8 bases and J lost 3, with 8 bases in between. Germline CDR1 is MNHEY and CDR2 is SMNVEV (reference sequence). DNA for the CDR3: TGTGCCAGCGAAAACTACTACGAGCAGTACTTC. As protein: CASENYYEQYF.